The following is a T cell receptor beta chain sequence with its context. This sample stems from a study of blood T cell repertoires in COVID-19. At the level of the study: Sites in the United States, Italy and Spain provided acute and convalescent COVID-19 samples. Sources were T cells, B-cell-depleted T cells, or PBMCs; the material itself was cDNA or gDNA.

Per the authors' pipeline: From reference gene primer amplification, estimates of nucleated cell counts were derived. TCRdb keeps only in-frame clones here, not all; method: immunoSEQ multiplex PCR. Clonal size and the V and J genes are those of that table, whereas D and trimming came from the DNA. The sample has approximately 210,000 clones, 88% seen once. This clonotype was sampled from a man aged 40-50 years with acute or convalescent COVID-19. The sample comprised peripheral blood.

The CDR3 region has the DNA TGTGCCAGCTCACCGCGGACTAGCAAGACCTACGAGCAGTACTTC. Its protein product is CASSPRTSKTYEQYF. This chain links TRBV18 with TRBJ2-7; 8 bases align to TRBD2. After removal of 3 bases from V and 2 bases from J, the junction contained 6 bases not matched to a gene. The germline gives CDR1 KGHSH, CDR2 LQKENI. The CDR3 is 15 residues long. The variable domain in full, completed from reference TRBV18 and TRBJ2-7, reads NAGVMQNPRHLVRRRGQEARLRCSPMKGHSHVYWYRQLPEEGLKFMVYLQKENIIDESGMPKERFSAEFPKEGPSILRIQQVVRGDSAAYFCASSPRTSKTYEQYFGPGTRLTVT.